This TCR beta chain was profiled in a study of blood T cell repertoires in COVID-19. This CDR3 region has 15 residues. Germline V gene lookup returns CDR1 MNHEY and CDR2 SVGEGT. V was trimmed by 0 bases and J by 5 bases, leaving 14 bases between them. Only in-frame clones appear in the TCRdb table, and some are missing; sequencing was by immunoSEQ multiplex PCR. The sample lists 90,000 to 110,000 clones, approximately 90% occurring once. The TCR sequence derives from a human donor in a cohort sampled during active COVID-19. The genes are TRBV6-2 or TRBV6-3 and TRBJ2-7; tentatively, D is TRBD2 (6 bases). Specimen: peripheral blood. CDR3 sequence: CASSYSGGTRDEQYF. The CDR3 bases are TGTGCCAGCAGTTACTCGGGCGGGACTCGGGACGAGCAGTACTTC.